The next 25 T cell receptor beta chains were all read from a single sample in a study of T cell responses to AZD1222 COVID-19 vaccine. TCRdb's copy holds only in-frame clones and misses some; the assay was immunoSEQ multiplex PCR. The table has approximately 110,000 clones, around 90% seen once. Sequencing used peripheral blood, obtained on day 0 of AZD1222 vaccination. All receptors come from an adult in good health.

The sample holds one count of this clone. The rearrangement links TRBV27 to TRBJ1-2; D gene ambiguous. Looked up from germline, CDR1 is MNHEY and CDR2 is SMNVEV (reference sequence). CDR3 length: 14 amino acids. V gave up 7 bases and J gave up 2 bases, with 14 bases separating them. CDR3 DNA: TGTGCCAGCATGACTCTCGGAGGGAACTATGGCTACACCTTC. Protein product: CASMTLGGNYGYTF.

The chain is built from TRBV6-5 and TRBJ2-1, with 8 bases fitting TRBD2. Germline V gene data show CDR1 as MNHEY and CDR2 as SVGAGI. The CDR3 covers 14 residues. The V gene end was trimmed by 2 bases and the J gene end by 12 bases; junction bases not matched to a gene: 9. The CDR3 protein is CASSYPGGAYGQFF. CDR3 DNA sequence: TGTGCCAGCAGTTACCCCGGGGGGGCCTATGGGCAGTTCTTC.

The V call is TRBV5-1, the J call TRBJ2-1; 9 positions match TRBD1. Germline trimming cut 4 bases from V and 8 bases from J; bases unmatched to any gene: 7. CDR3 length: 14 amino acids. Germline V gene sequence: CDR1 SGHRS, CDR2 YFSETQ. For the CDR3, the DNA is TGCGCCAGCAGCCCGGGACAGGGATGGGATGAGCAGTTCTTC. Translating it yields CASSPGQGWDEQFF.

The chain is built from TRBV6-5 and TRBJ2-7; perhaps TRBD1 as D (6 bases). The ends were cut back, 6 bases at V and 5 bases at J, with 17 bases in the middle. The CDR3 has 14 residues. Germline V lookup: CDR1 MNHEY, CDR2 SVGAGI. DNA for the CDR3: TGTGCCAGCAGACAAAGGACAGAGAGTCACGAGCAGTACTTC. Protein: CASRQRTESHEQYF.

This chain uses TRBV10-1 with TRBJ2-7, with a tentative D call TRBD2 (6 bases). CDR1 and CDR2 (germline): WNHNN, SYGVQD (reference sequence). CDR3 length equals 15 residues. Trimming stripped 2 bases from V and 2 bases from J, with 13 bases between. CDR3 protein: CASSEEGLSPYEQYF. DNA of the CDR3: TGCGCCAGCAGTGAGGAGGGACTCTCTCCCTACGAGCAGTACTTC.

The V and J genes are TRBV6-5 and TRBJ1-3; no clear D. This CDR3 has 13 amino acids. V shed 5 bases and J shed 0 bases, with 5 bases lying between them. Germline-derived CDR1 and CDR2 are MNHEY and SVGAGI. CDR3 loop: CASSRDSGNTIYF. The CDR3 DNA reads as TGTGCCAGCAGTCGAGACTCTGGAAACACCATATATTTT.

As to this clone: An end of the junction differs from the germline gene, which may be a read error. This sequence joins TRBV7-7 and TRBJ1-5; D not resolved. The CDR3 is made up of 13 amino acids. Germline V CDR1 and CDR2: SSHAT, FNYEAQ (reference sequence). CDR3 protein: CASSSTPNQPQHF. The CDR3 DNA reads TGTGCTAGCAGCTCCACACCTAATCAGCCCCAGCATTTT.

This sequence joins TRBV7-9 and TRBJ2-1; tentative D call: TRBD2 (5 bases). The germline V and J ends were trimmed by 5 bases and 7 bases, with 12 bases remaining between them. Per the germline V gene, CDR1 is SEHNR and CDR2 is FQNEAQ (reference sequence). The CDR3 spans 13 residues. The CDR3 sequence: CASSPSRVNEQFF. CDR3 sequence (DNA): TGTGCCAGCAGCCCTAGCCGTGTTAATGAGCAGTTCTTC. Full variable domain (missing parts from reference TRBV7-9 and TRBJ2-1): DTGVSQNPRHKITKRGQNVTFRCDPISEHNRLYWYRQTLGQGPEFLTYFQNEAQLEKSRLLSDRFSAERPKGSFSTLEIQRTEQGDSAMYLCASSPSRVNEQFFGPGTRLTVL.

V gene TRBV4-3 combines with J gene TRBJ2-5, with D unclear. V was clipped by 2 bases and J by 1 base, with 8 bases between them. Germline CDR1 is LGHNA and CDR2 is YSLEER. The CDR3 is 14 residues long. In DNA form, the CDR3 reads TGCGCCAGCAGCCAATCCCACGGCCAAGAGACCCAGTACTTC. This codes for CASSQSHGQETQYF.

This chain connects TRBV10-1 to TRBJ2-5, with D unclear. The CDR3 extends over 14 amino acids. V gave up 0 bases and J gave up 7 bases, with 12 bases separating them. Per germline, CDR1 WNHNN and CDR2 SYGVQD (reference sequence). In DNA form, the CDR3 reads TGCGCCAGCAGTGAGTCACAAAACCGCGGGACCCAGTACTTC. Its protein product is CASSESQNRGTQYF.

The chain links TRBV7-3 to TRBJ2-1; unclear D gene. The CDR3 extends over 13 amino acids. Looked up from germline, CDR1 is SGHTA and CDR2 is FQGTGA. With 5 bases removed from V and 10 bases from J, the gap between germline ends came to 15 bases. CDR3: CASSPTIVGEQFF. In DNA form, the CDR3 reads TGTGCCAGCAGCCCCACAATAGTGGGAGAGCAGTTCTTC.

The V call is TRBV5-4, the J call TRBJ2-1; D is uncertain. This CDR3 region has 17 residues. The germline gives CDR1 SGHNT, CDR2 YYREEE (reference sequence). Trimming removed 0 bases at V and 0 bases at J, with 13 bases between. The CDR3 loop is CASSLEVGLSSYNEQFF. CDR3 DNA: TGTGCCAGCAGCTTGGAGGTGGGGTTGAGCTCCTACAATGAGCAGTTCTTC.

The V and J genes are TRBV6-5 and TRBJ2-5; tentatively, D is TRBD1 (5 bases). Trimming took off 7 bases at V and 5 bases at J, with 14 bases between the two ends. This CDR3 is built from 13 residues. Germline-derived CDR1 and CDR2 are MNHEY and SVGAGI. The DNA of the CDR3 is TGTGCCAGCAAGTCCCCAGGGTACGAGACCCAGTACTTC. Translation: CASKSPGYETQYF.

The rearrangement joins TRBV3-1 (or the pseudogene TRBV3-2) to TRBJ2-1; no clear D. The CDR3 totals 15 residues. Germline loops: CDR1 LGHDT, CDR2 YNNKEL (reference sequence). Trimming pared 4 bases from V and 10 bases from J, leaving 20 bases between. CDR3 bases: TGTGCCAGCAGCCGTCCCCGGGTCCCTGCTGTCGAGCAGTTCTTC. Translating it yields CASSRPRVPAVEQFF.

The sample holds a few counts of this clone. The chain couples TRBV20-1 to TRBJ1-2; D gene ambiguous. This CDR3 contains 12 residues. The V end lost 3 bases, the J end lost 2 bases, and 7 bases lay between the germline ends. Germline CDR1 reads DFQATT; CDR2 reads SNEGSKA (reference sequence). CDR3: CSASRENYGYTF. CDR3 coding DNA: TGCAGTGCTAGTAGGGAGAACTATGGCTACACCTTC.

The chain combines TRBV7-3 with TRBJ1-2; TRBD1 matches at 9 bases. The CDR3 contains 15 residues. V lost 0 bases and J lost 5; bases outside the gene matches: 4. Germline CDR1 and CDR2: SGHTA and FQGTGA. CDR3: CASSLTWTGEYGYTF. DNA for the CDR3: TGTGCCAGCAGCTTAACCTGGACAGGGGAATATGGCTACACCTTC.

This clone occurred a few times. V gene TRBV3-1 (or the pseudogene TRBV3-2) combines with J gene TRBJ1-2, with TRBD1 as a possible D gene (6 bases). With 3 bases removed from V and 6 bases from J, the gap between germline ends came to 11 bases. The CDR3 has 13 residues. In germline, CDR1 is LGHDT, CDR2 YNNKEL (reference sequence). The CDR3 DNA reads as TGTGCCAGCAGCCATCAGGGGACCCATGGCTACACCTTC. Its translation is CASSHQGTHGYTF.

The chain combines TRBV28 with TRBJ2-7; 7 bases map to TRBD1. This CDR3 is built from 17 residues. Germline V gene lookup returns CDR1 MDHEN and CDR2 SYDVKM. V shed 6 bases and J 0 bases; nucleotides not matched to a gene: 14. In DNA, the CDR3 is TGTGCCAGCAGCCCCTCTCCTGGACAGGACCTCTCCTACGAGCAGTACTTC. Residues: CASSPSPGQDLSYEQYF. Supplemented by reference TRBV28 and TRBJ2-7, the full variable domain reads DVKVTQSSRYLVKRTGEKVFLECVQDMDHENMFWYRQDPGLGLRLIYFSYDVKMKEKGDIPEGYSVSREKKERFSLILESASTNQTSMYLCASSPSPGQDLSYEQYFGPGTRLTVT.

A single count supports this clone. The chain has TRBV27 and TRBJ2-5; D gene ambiguous. The V end was cut by 4 bases, the J end by 7 bases, with 10 bases between. The germline gives CDR1 MNHEY, CDR2 SMNVEV (reference sequence). The CDR3 runs 12 residues. CDR3 in amino acids: CASSWGWGTQYF. The CDR3, as DNA: TGTGCCAGCAGTTGGGGTTGGGGGACCCAGTACTTC.

The V gene is TRBV30, the J gene TRBJ2-1; D unresolved. Germline lookup yields CDR1 GTSNPN and CDR2 SVGIG (reference sequence). V dropped 4 bases and J dropped 9 bases, with 13 bases sitting between them. This CDR3 is 12 amino acids long. The CDR3 DNA reads TGTGCCTGGATACCTTCCCAGCGTGAGCAGTTCTTC. Translated, it gives CAWIPSQREQFF.

The chain couples TRBV9 to TRBJ1-2; unclear D gene. Between the trimmed V and J ends, which lost 1 base and 1 base, there was a span of 2 bases. Germline lookup yields CDR1 SGDLS and CDR2 YYNGEE. This CDR3 spans 12 amino acids. CDR3 in DNA: TGTGCCAGCAGCGTACATAACTATGGCTACACCTTC. This encodes CASSVHNYGYTF.

The genes are TRBV25-1 and TRBJ1-1; tentative D call: TRBD1 (5 bases). Germline CDR1 is MGHDK and CDR2 is SYGVNS. The CDR3 is made up of 14 amino acids. V gave up 4 bases and J gave up 3 bases, with 12 bases separating them. The CDR3 DNA follows: TGTGCCAGCAGTGCCCCCCGGGACGACACTGAAGCTTTCTTT. Translation gives CASSAPRDDTEAFF.

The chain couples TRBV5-6 to TRBJ2-1; 7 bases are a match to TRBD2. V trimming: 4 bases; J trimming: 3 bases; junction bases outside the gene matches: 7. Germline CDR1 and CDR2: SGHDT and YYEEEE. The length of the CDR3 is 15 residues. CDR3 bases: TGTGCCAGCAGCCTCCCCGCTAGCGGCTACAATGAGCAGTTCTTC. It yields the protein CASSLPASGYNEQFF.

This clone was detected once. This chain uses TRBV9 with TRBJ2-3, with D possibly being TRBD1 (6 bases). Between the trimmed V and J ends, which lost 3 bases and 6 bases, there was a span of 17 bases. CDR1 is SGDLS, CDR2 YYNGEE, per germline. The CDR3 covers 15 residues. In DNA, the CDR3 is TGTGCCAGCAGCGGGATGACAGGTGTCCGTGATACGCAGTATTTT. Amino acid sequence: CASSGMTGVRDTQYF.

The chain couples TRBV6-4 to TRBJ2-1; D perhaps matches TRBD2 (7 bases). The CDR3 spans 15 residues. V was cut by 4 bases and J by 3 bases, with 13 bases left in between. Germline V lookup: CDR1 MRHNA, CDR2 SNTAGT. The CDR3 nucleotides are TGTGCCAGCAGTGCCCGGGGGGCTGACTACAATGAGCAGTTCTTC. This codes for CASSARGADYNEQFF.